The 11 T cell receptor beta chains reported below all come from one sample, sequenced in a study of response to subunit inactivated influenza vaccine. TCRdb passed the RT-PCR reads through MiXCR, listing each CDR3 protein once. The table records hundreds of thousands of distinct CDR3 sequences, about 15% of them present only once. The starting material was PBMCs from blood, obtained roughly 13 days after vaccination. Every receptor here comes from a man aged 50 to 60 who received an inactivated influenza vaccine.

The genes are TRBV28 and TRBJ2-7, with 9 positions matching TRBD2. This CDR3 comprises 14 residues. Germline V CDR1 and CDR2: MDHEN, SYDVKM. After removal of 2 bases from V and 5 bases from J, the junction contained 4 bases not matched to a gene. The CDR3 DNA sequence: TGTGCCAGCAGTTTAGGCGGGAGGGCCCACGAGCAGTACTTC. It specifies CASSLGGRAHEQYF.

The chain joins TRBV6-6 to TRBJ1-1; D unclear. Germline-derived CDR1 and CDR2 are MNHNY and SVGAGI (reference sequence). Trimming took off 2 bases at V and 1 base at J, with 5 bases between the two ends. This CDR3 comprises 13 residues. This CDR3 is CASSYISNTEAFF. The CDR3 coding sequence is TGTGCCAGCAGTTACATTTCGAACACTGAAGCTTTCTTT.

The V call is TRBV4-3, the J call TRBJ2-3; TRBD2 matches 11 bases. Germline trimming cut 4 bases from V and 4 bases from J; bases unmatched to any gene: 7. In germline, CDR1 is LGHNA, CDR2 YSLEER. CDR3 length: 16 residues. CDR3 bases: TGCGCCAGCAGCCCCATAGCGGGAGGGGGGCCAGATACGCAGTATTTT. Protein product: CASSPIAGGGPDTQYF.

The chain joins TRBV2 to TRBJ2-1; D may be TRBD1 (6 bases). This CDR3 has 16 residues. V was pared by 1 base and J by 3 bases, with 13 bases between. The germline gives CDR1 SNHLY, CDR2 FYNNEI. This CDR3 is CASSEVVGAFYNEQFF. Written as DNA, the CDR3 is TGTGCCAGCAGTGAAGTTGTGGGGGCCTTCTACAATGAGCAGTTCTTC.

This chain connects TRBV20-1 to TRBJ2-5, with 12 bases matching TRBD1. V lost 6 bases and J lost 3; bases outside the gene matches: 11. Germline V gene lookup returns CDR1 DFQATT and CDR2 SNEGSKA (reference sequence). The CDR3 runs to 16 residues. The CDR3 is CSAHPGQGAIEETQYF. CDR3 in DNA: TGCAGTGCACACCCGGGACAGGGGGCGATTGAAGAGACCCAGTACTTC.

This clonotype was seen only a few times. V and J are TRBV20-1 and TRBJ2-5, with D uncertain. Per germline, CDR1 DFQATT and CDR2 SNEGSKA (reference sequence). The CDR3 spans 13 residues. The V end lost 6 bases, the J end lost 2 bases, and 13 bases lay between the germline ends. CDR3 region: CSADNGRQETQYF. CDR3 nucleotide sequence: TGCAGTGCAGACAATGGAAGACAAGAGACCCAGTACTTC.

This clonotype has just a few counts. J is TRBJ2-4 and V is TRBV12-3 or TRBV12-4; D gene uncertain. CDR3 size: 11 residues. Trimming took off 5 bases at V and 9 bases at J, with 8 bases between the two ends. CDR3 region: CASSAPGIQYF. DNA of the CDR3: TGTGCCAGCAGTGCCCCCGGCATTCAGTACTTC.

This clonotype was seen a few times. The DNA for the CDR3 is TGTGCCAGCTCACCGACTAGCGGGACGAGCTCCTACGAGCAGTACTTC. Residues: CASSPTSGTSSYEQYF. The chain employs TRBV18 and TRBJ2-7; the match to TRBD2 covers 11 bases. Germline CDR1 KGHSH, CDR2 LQKENI. This CDR3 contains 16 residues. The trim removed 3 bases at V and 0 bases at J, leaving 4 bases unmatched.

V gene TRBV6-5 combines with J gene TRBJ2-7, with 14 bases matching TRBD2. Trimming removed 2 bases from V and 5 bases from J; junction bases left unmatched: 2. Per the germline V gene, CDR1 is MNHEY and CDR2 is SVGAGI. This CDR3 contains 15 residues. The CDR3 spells CASSYGGLAGDEQYF. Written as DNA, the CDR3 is TGTGCCAGCAGTTACGGGGGACTAGCGGGAGACGAGCAGTACTTC.

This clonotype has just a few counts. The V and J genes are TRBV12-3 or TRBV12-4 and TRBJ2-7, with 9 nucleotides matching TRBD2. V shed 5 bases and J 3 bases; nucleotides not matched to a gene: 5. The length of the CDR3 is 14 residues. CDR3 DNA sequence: TGTGCCAGCAGTAATAGCGGGAGCCACTACGAGCAGTACTTC. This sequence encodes CASSNSGSHYEQYF.

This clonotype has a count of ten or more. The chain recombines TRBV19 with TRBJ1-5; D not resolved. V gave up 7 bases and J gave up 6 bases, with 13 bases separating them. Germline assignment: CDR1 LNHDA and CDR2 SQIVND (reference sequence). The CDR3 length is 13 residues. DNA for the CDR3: TGTGCCAGTACCCCGGCCGGCAGTCAGCCCCAGCATTTT. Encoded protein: CASTPAGSQPQHF.